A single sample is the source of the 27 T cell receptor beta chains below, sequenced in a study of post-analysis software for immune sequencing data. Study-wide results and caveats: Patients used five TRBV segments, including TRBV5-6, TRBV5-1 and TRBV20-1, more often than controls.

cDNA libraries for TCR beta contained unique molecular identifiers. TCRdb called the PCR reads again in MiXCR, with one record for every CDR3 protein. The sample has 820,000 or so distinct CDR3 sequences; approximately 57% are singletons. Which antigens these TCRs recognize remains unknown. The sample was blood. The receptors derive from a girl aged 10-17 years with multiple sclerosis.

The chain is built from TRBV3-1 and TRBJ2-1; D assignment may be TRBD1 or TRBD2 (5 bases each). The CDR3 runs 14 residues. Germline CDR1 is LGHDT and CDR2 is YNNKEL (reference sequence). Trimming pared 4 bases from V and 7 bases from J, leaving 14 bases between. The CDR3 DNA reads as TGTGCCAGCAGCCCAGGGACCATCGGAAATGAGCAGTTCTTC. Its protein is CASSPGTIGNEQFF.

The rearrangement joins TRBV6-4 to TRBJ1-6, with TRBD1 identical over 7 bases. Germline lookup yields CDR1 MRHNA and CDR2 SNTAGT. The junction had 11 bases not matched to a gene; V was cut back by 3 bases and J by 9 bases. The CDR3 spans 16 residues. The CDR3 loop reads CASSDPRQGLGSPLHF. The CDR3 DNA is TGTGCCAGCAGTGATCCGAGACAGGGTCTGGGTTCACCCCTCCACTTT.

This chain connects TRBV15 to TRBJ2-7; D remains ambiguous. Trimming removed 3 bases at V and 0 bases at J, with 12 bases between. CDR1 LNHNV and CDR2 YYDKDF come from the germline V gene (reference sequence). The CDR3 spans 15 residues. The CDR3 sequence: CATSSGRLSSYEQYF. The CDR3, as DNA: TGTGCCACCAGCAGCGGACGGTTGAGCTCCTACGAGCAGTACTTC.

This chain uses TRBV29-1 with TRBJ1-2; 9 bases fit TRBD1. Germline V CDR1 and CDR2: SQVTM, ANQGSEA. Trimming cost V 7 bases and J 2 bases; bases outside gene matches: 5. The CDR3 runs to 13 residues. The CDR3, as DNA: TGCAGCGGATCGACAGGGGGGAACTATGGCTACACCTTC. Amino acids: CSGSTGGNYGYTF.

The CDR3, as DNA: TGCAGTGCTAGACCGACAGGGTATAAGGGCAATCAGCCCCAGCATTTT. Translating gives CSARPTGYKGNQPQHF. The chain links TRBV20-1 to TRBJ1-5; 7 bases agree with TRBD1. Germline trimming cut 2 bases from V and 2 bases from J; bases unmatched to any gene: 9. This CDR3 contains 16 residues. CDR1 is DFQATT, CDR2 SNEGSKA, per germline (reference sequence).

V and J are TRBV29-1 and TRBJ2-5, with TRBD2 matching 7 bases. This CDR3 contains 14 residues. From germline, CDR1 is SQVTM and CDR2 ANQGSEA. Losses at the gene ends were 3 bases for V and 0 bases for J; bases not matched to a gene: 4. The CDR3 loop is CSVDAGANQETQYF. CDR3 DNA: TGCAGCGTTGATGCGGGAGCCAACCAAGAGACCCAGTACTTC.

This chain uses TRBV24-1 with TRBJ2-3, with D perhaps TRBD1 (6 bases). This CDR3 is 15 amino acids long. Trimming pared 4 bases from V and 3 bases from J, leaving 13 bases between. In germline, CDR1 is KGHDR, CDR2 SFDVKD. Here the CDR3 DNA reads TGTGCCACCAGTGACCCGCAGGGGTGGACAGATACGCAGTATTTT. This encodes CATSDPQGWTDTQYF.

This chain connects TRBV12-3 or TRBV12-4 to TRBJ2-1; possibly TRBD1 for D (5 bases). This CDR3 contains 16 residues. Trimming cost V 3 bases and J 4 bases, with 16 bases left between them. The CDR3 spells CASSFGGQGRYNEQFF. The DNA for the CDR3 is TGTGCCAGCAGTTTTGGTGGTCAGGGAAGGTACAATGAGCAGTTCTTC.

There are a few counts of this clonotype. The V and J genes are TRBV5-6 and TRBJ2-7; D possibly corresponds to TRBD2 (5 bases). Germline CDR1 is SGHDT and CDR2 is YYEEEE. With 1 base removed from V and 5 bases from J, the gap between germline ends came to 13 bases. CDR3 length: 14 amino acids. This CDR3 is CASSLRINGDEQYF. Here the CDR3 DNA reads TGTGCCAGCAGCTTGAGAATTAACGGGGACGAGCAGTACTTC.

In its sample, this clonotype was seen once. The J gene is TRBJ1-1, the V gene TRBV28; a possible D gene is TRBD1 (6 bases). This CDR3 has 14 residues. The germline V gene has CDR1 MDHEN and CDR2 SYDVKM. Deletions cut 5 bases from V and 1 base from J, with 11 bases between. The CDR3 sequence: CASSPGDKNTEAFF. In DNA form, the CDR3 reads TGTGCCAGCAGTCCCGGGGACAAGAACACTGAAGCTTTCTTT.

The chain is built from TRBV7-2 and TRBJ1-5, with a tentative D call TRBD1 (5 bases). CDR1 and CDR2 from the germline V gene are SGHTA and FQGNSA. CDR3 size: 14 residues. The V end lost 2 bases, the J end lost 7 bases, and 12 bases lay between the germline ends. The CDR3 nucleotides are TGTGCCAGCAGCTTAAAATGGGACCAACAGCCCCAGCATTTT. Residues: CASSLKWDQQPQHF.

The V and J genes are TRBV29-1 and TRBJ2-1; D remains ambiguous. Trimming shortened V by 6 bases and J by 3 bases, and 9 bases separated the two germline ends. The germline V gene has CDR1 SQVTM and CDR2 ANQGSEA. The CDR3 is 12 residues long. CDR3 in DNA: TGCAGCGTCCGCCAGATCTACAATGAGCAGTTCTTC. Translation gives CSVRQIYNEQFF.

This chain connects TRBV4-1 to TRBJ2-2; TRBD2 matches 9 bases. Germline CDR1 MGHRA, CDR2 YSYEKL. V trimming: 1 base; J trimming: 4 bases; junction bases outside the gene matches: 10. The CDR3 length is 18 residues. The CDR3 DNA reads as TGCGCCAGCAGCCAAGGCCCAGCGGGGGGTATTAGCACCGGGGAGCTGTTTTTT. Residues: CASSQGPAGGISTGELFF.

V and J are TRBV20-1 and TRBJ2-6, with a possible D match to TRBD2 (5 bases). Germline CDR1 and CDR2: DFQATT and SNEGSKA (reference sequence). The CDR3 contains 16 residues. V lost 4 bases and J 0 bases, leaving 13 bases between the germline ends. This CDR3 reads CSATSGGSSGANVLTF. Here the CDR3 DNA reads TGCAGTGCTACAAGCGGCGGATCCTCTGGGGCCAACGTCCTGACTTTC.

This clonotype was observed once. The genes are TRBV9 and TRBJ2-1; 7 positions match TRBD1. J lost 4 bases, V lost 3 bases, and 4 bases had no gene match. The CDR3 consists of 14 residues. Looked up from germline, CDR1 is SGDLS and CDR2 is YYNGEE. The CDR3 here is CASSEGDSYNEQFF. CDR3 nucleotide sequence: TGTGCCAGCAGCGAGGGGGACAGTTACAATGAGCAGTTCTTC.

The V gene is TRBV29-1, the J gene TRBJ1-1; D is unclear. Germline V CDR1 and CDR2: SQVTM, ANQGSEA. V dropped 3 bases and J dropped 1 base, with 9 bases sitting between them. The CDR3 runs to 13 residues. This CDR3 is CSVERATNTEAFF. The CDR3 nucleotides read TGCAGCGTTGAGCGGGCGACGAACACTGAAGCTTTCTTT. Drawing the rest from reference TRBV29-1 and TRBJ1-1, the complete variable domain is SAVISQKPSRDICQRGTSLTIQCQVDSQVTMMFWYRQQPGQSLTLIATANQGSEATYESGFVIDKFPISRPNLTFSTLTVSNMSPEDSSIYLCSVERATNTEAFFGQGTRLTVV.

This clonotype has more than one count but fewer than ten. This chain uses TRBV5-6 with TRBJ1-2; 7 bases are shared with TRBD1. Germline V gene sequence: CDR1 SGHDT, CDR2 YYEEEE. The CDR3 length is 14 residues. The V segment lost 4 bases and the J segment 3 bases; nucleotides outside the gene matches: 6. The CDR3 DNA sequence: TGTGCCAGCAGCAAGACAGGGTTTGACTATGGCTACACCTTC. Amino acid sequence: CASSKTGFDYGYTF.

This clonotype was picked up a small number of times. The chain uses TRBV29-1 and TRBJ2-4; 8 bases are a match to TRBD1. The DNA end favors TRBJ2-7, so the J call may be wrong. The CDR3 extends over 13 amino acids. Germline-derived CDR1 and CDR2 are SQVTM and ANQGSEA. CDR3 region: CSVVGDRIYEQYF. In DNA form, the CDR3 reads TGCAGCGTTGTTGGGGACAGGATCTACGAGCAGTACTTC.

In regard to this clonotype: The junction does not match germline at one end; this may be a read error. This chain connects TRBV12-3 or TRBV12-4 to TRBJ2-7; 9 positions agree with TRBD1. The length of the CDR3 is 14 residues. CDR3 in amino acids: CGSSFDRGVYEQYF. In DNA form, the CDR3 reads TGTGGCAGCAGTTTCGACAGGGGGGTCTACGAGCAGTACTTC.

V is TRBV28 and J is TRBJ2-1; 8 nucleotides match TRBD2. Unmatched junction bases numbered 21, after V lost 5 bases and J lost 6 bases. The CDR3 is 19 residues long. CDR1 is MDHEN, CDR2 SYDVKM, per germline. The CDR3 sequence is CASSPAGTGGPPLSNEQFF. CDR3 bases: TGTGCCAGCAGTCCGGCGGGGACGGGAGGGCCCCCTCTGAGCAATGAGCAGTTCTTC. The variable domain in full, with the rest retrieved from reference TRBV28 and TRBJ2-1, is DVKVTQSSRYLVKRTGEKVFLECVQDMDHENMFWYRQDPGLGLRLIYFSYDVKMKEKGDIPEGYSVSREKKERFSLILESASTNQTSMYLCASSPAGTGGPPLSNEQFFGPGTRLTVL.

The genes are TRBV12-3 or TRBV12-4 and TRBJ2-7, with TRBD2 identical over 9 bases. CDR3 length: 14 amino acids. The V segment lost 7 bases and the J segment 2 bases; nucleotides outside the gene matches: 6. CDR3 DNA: TGTGCCAGCAACATAGCGGGGGATGCCTACGAGCAGTACTTC. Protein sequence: CASNIAGDAYEQYF.

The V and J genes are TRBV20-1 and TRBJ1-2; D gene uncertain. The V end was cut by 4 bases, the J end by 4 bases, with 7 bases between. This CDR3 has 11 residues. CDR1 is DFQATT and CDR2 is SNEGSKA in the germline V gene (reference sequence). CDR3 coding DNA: TGCAGTGCTACTCGGTCCTATGGCTACACCTTC. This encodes CSATRSYGYTF.

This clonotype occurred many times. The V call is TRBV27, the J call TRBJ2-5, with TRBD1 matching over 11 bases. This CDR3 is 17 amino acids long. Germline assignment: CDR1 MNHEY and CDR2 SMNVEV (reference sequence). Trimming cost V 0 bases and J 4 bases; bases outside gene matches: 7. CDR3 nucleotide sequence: TGTGCCAGCAGTTTATCTCCTTCCGGGACAGGGGGAGAGACCCAGTACTTC. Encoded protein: CASSLSPSGTGGETQYF.

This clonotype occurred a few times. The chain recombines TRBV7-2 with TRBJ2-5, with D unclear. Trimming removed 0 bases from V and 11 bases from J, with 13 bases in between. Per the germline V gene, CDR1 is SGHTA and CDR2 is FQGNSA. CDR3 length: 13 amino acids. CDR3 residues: CASSLATPLEQYF. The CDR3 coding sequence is TGTGCCAGCAGCTTAGCCACTCCTCTTGAGCAGTACTTC. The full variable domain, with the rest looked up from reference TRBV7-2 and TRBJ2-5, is GAGVSQSPSNKVTEKGKDVELRCDPISGHTALYWYRQSLGQGLEFLIYFQGNSAPDKSGLPSDRFSAERTGGSVSTLTIQRTQQEDSAVYLCASSLATPLEQYFGPGTRLLVL.

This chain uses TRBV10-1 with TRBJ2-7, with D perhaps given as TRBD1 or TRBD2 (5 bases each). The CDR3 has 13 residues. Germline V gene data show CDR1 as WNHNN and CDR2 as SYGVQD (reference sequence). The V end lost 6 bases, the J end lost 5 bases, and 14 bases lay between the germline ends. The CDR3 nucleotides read TGCGCCAGCAGCACAGGACTCGGGAACGAGCAGTACTTC. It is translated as CASSTGLGNEQYF.

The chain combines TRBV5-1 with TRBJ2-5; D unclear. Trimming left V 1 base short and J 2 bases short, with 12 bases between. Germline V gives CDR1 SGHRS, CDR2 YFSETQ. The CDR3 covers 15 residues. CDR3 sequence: CASSLQSRSQETQYF. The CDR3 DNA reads TGCGCCAGCAGCTTGCAAAGTCGGTCGCAAGAGACCCAGTACTTC.

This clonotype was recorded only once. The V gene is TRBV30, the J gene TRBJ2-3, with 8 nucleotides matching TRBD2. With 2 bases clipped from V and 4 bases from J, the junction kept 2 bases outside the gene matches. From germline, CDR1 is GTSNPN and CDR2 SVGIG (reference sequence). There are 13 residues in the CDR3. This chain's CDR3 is CAWSTAGADTQYF. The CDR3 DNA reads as TGTGCCTGGAGTACAGCGGGAGCAGATACGCAGTATTTT.